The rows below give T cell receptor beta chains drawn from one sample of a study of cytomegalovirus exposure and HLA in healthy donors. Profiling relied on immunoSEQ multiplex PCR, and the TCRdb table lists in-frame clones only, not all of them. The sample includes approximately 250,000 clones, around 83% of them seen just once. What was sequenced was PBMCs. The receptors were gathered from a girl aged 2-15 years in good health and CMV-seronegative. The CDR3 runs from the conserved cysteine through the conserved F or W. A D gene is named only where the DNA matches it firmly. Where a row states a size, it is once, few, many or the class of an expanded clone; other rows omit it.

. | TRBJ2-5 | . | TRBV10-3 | TGTGCCATCAGTGAGTATCTGGACAAAGAGACCCAGTACTTC | CAISEYLDKETQYF
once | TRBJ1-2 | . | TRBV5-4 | TGTGCCAGCAGCTTGCAATCGATAGGGAGATACTATGGCTACACCTTC | CASSLQSIGRYYGYTF
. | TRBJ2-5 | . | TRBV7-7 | TGTGCCAGCAGCATCGGACAGGTGGGAGGAGAGACCCAGTACTTC | CASSIGQVGGETQYF
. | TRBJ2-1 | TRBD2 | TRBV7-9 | TGTGCCAGCGCCAGCTGGGACAAAGCGGGAGAATATAGCGGTGAGCAGTTCTTC | CASASWDKAGEYSGEQFF
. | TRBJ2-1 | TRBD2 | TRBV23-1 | TGCGCCAGCAGTCAAAGTAGAGCGAGCGGGAGTCACAATGAGCAGTTCTTC | CASSQSRASGSHNEQFF
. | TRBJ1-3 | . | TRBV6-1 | TGTGCCAGCAGTTTGGACACACTCGGAAACACCATATATTTT | CASSLDTLGNTIYF
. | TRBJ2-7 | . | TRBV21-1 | TGTGCCAGCAGCAGTCTAGCGGGAGGGCCCAACGAGCAGTACTTC | CASSSLAGGPNEQYF
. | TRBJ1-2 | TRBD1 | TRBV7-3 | TGTGCCAGCAGCCCCGGACAGGGCGCTAACTATGGCTACACCTTC | CASSPGQGANYGYTF
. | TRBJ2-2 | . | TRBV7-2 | TGTGCCAGCAGCTTAGTTGCACTCGTTAACACCGGGGAGCTGTTTTTT | CASSLVALVNTGELFF
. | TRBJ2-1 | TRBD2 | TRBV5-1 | TGCGCCAGCAGGGGACTAGCGGGAGGGAATGAGCAGTTCTTC | CASRGLAGGNEQFF
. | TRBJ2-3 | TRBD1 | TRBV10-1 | TGCGCCAGCGGGCCGGTGGGACAGGGTGGGAGCACAGATACGCAGTATTTT | CASGPVGQGGSTDTQYF
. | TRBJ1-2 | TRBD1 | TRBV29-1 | TGCAGCGCCCGACAGGGGAACTATGGCTACACCTTC | CSARQGNYGYTF
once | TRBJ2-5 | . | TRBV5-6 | TGTGCCAGCAGCTCCGGGCGGGCCCAGTACTTC | CASSSGRAQYF
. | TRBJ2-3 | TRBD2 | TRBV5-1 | TGCGCCAGCAGCTTGGAGCTAGCGGGGGGCACAGATACGCAGTATTTT | CASSLELAGGTDTQYF
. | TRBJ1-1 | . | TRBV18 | TGTGCCAGCTCACTACAGGAATCAAGAACTGAAGCTTTCTTT | CASSLQESRTEAFF
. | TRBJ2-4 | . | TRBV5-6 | TGTGCCAGCAGCTTGTCGCCAGGGCGAGCCAAAAACATTCAGTACTTC | CASSLSPGRAKNIQYF
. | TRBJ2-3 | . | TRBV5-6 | TGTGCCAGCAGCTTGGGTCCAGGGGGCACAGATACGCAGTATTTT | CASSLGPGGTDTQYF
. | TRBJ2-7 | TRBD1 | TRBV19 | TGTGCCAGTAGTACCCGGACAGGGATCATCTCCTACGAGCAGTACTTC | CASSTRTGIISYEQYF
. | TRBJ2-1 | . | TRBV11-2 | TGTGCCAGCAGCTTAATCTCGGGGAACCCCTACAATGAGCAGTTCTTC | CASSLISGNPYNEQFF
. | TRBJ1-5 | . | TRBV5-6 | TGTGCCAGCAGCCCTCGGTGGAGGAGCCTGGAGCCCCAGCATTTT | CASSPRWRSLEPQHF
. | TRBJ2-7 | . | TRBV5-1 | TGCGCCAGCAGCTTGGCACCAGACAGGTCCTACGAGCAGTACTTC | CASSLAPDRSYEQYF
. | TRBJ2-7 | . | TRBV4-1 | TGCGCCAGCAGCCAAGAAATAGCTTACGAGCAGTACTTC | CASSQEIAYEQYF
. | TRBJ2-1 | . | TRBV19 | TGTGCCAGTAGTAGACAGTACAATGAGCAGTTCTTC | CASSRQYNEQFF
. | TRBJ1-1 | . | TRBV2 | TGTGCCAGCAACACACCTGAAGCTTTCTTT | CASNTPEAFF
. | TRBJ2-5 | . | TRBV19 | TGTGCCAGTAGCCCTAGGCGGCAGGACTGGAGACGAGAGACCCAGTACTTC | CASSPRRQDWRRETQYF
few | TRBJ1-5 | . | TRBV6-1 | TGTGCCAGCAGTTCTGACGCGATAGCAATCAGCCCCCAGCATTTT | CASSSDAIAISPQHF
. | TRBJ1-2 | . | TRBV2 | TGTGCCAGCAGTGAACGTGGACTGGATGGCTACACCTTC | CASSERGLDGYTF
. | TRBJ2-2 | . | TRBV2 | TGTGCCAGCAGGACAGACACCGGGGAGCTGTTTTTT | CASRTDTGELFF
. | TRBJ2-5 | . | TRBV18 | TGTGCCAGCTCACTTAACAACCAAGAGACCCAGTACTTC | CASSLNNQETQYF
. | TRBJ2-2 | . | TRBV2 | TGTGCCAGGACGAACAGGGAAACTAACACCGGGGAGCTGTTTTTT | CARTNRETNTGELFF
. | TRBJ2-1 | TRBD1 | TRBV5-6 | TGTGCCAGCAGCGTACAGGGGCCAGTCTCCTACAATGAGCAGTTCTTC | CASSVQGPVSYNEQFF
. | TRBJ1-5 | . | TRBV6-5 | TGTGCCAGCAGCCCGACAGGCGACTATCAGCCCCAGCATTTT | CASSPTGDYQPQHF